The 15 T cell receptor beta chains below all came from one sample that was sequenced in a study of T cells in Graves' hyperthyroidism and ophthalmopathy (dated by TCRdb to the late 2010s). The protocol used for the library was multiplex PCR. Sequencing was performed on an Illumina HiSeq 2000. The TCR beta CDR3 regions were amplified from RNA transcripts. The TCR CDR3 was subjected to a first round of RT-PCR using the HTBI primer set and the Qiagen OneStep RT-PCR kit. The public reads were run again by TCRdb, first through fastp at Q25 and then through MiXCR, and only productive beta chains were kept. Duplicate CDR3 protein sequences are folded into a single record with the most common DNA and genes. The sample yields over 200,000 distinct CDR3 sequences; roughly 15% were counted once. Together, the top ten hold approximately 50% of the sample. Sequenced material: blood. The receptors were gathered from a man aged 50 to 59 with Graves' hyperthyroidism.

The chain recombines TRBV29-1 with TRBJ2-3; tentatively, D is TRBD1 (6 bases). V shed 6 bases and J shed 2 bases, with 9 bases lying between them. The length of the CDR3 is 12 residues. Per the germline V gene, CDR1 is SQVTM and CDR2 is ANQGSEA. Here the CDR3 DNA reads TGCAGCGTAGGACAGTCCACAGATACGCAGTATTTT. Protein: CSVGQSTDTQYF.

This clonotype was seen repeatedly, ten times or more. The rearrangement uses TRBV18 and TRBJ1-1; possible D gene TRBD1, 5 bases. In germline, CDR1 is KGHSH, CDR2 LQKENI. There are 14 residues in the CDR3. V was trimmed by 1 base and J by 2 bases, leaving 8 bases between them. This CDR3 reads CASSPRGGNTEAFF. For the CDR3, the DNA is TGTGCCAGCTCACCACGGGGGGGTAACACTGAAGCTTTCTTT.

This clonotype was counted many times. The J gene is TRBJ2-4, the V gene TRBV28; TRBD1 matches 8 bases. Trimming cost V 2 bases and J 7 bases; bases outside gene matches: 1. Germline CDR1 reads MDHEN; CDR2 reads SYDVKM. The CDR3 spans 13 residues. CDR3 residues: CASSLNRGNIQYF. The CDR3 bases are TGTGCCAGCAGTTTAAACAGGGGGAACATTCAGTACTTC.

This clonotype was found a few times. This chain connects TRBV20-1 to TRBJ2-3; 8 bases are a match to TRBD2. Germline assignment: CDR1 DFQATT and CDR2 SNEGSKA (reference sequence). The CDR3 extends over 15 amino acids. V shed 1 base, J shed 7 bases, and the junction held 10 bases outside the gene matches. The CDR3 region has the DNA TGCAGTGCTAGAGTAATTGGACTAGCTAAACATACGCAGTATTTT. It encodes CSARVIGLAKHTQYF.

This clonotype appeared a few times. The genes are TRBV10-3 and TRBJ2-7; the match to TRBD1 covers 8 bases. V shed 5 bases, J shed 5 bases, and the junction held 11 bases outside the gene matches. Per germline, CDR1 ENHRY and CDR2 SYGVKD. CDR3 length: 15 amino acids. Written as DNA, the CDR3 is TGTGCCATCAGTTCTGGACAGGGAAATCACCACGAGCAGTACTTC. It specifies CAISSGQGNHHEQYF.

This clonotype has just a few counts. This chain joins TRBV5-1 and TRBJ2-5, with TRBD2 matching 8 bases. V lost 4 bases, J lost 4 bases, and 3 bases stayed unmatched. Germline assignment: CDR1 SGHRS and CDR2 YFSETQ. CDR3 size: 13 residues. The CDR3 here is CASSREGRETQYF. In nucleotides, the CDR3 is TGCGCCAGCAGCCGGGAGGGCCGAGAGACCCAGTACTTC.

This clonotype was picked up a small number of times. CDR3 nucleotide sequence: TGTGCCAGCAGCCCAGGAGGGTTCGAGTCTGGAAACACCATATATTTT. It specifies CASSPGGFESGNTIYF. The rearrangement joins TRBV3-1 to TRBJ1-3; no clear D. The CDR3 runs 16 residues. Germline values: CDR1 LGHDT, CDR2 YNNKEL (reference sequence). Trimming took 4 bases from V and 1 from J, leaving 14 bases between them.

This clonotype has ten or more counts. The chain employs TRBV18 and TRBJ1-1; D is unclear. The V and J ends lost 0 bases and 10 bases respectively, with 15 bases between them. In germline, CDR1 is KGHSH, CDR2 LQKENI. The CDR3 is 14 amino acids. The CDR3 region is CASSPPIGVVGAFF. The CDR3 coding sequence is TGTGCCAGCTCACCACCGATTGGGGTTGTAGGAGCTTTCTTT.

This clonotype occurred many times. The J gene is TRBJ2-3, the V gene TRBV7-9; 7 bases agree with TRBD2. CDR3 size: 15 residues. V lost 5 bases and J lost 0; bases outside the gene matches: 5. Germline V gene data show CDR1 as SEHNR and CDR2 as FQNEAQ (reference sequence). This CDR3 is CASSPWGGSTDTQYF. The CDR3 bases are TGTGCCAGCAGCCCATGGGGGGGGAGCACAGATACGCAGTATTTT.

The chain is built from TRBV19 and TRBJ2-5; the D gene is possibly TRBD2 (6 bases). This CDR3 comprises 13 residues. V was shortened by 11 bases and J by 5 bases, with 18 bases between the two germline ends. Looked up from germline, CDR1 is LNHDA and CDR2 is SQIVND (reference sequence). The CDR3 reads CAAGGELGETQYF. DNA for the CDR3: TGTGCCGCTGGCGGGGAGCTCGGGGAGACCCAGTACTTC.

This clonotype has ten or more counts. The J gene is TRBJ2-7, the V gene TRBV18, with unresolved D. The length of the CDR3 is 15 residues. CDR1 is KGHSH and CDR2 is LQKENI in the germline V gene. V shed 2 bases and J shed 6 bases, with 17 bases lying between them. The CDR3 coding sequence is TGTGCCAGCTCACCAACGACTCACCTCGGTATCGAGCAGTACTTC. Translated: CASSPTTHLGIEQYF.

This clonotype was seen many times. The gene calls are TRBV5-1 and TRBJ1-1; 7 bases are a match to TRBD1. The CDR3 covers 15 residues. The ends lost 6 bases at V and 3 bases at J; junction bases unmatched: 11. Germline V lookup: CDR1 SGHRS, CDR2 YFSETQ. CDR3 nucleotides: TGCGCCAGCACCATAGTAGGGGGCGCGGACACTGAAGCTTTCTTT. As protein: CASTIVGGADTEAFF.

This clonotype has just a few counts. The chain is built from TRBV7-3 and TRBJ2-1; tentatively, D is TRBD1 or TRBD2 (5 bases each). The CDR3 contains 12 residues. V gave up 2 bases and J gave up 13 bases, with 12 bases separating them. CDR1 and CDR2 (germline): SGHTA, FQGTGA. CDR3 sequence: CASSLEPGPQFF. The CDR3, as DNA: TGTGCCAGCAGCTTAGAACCGGGACCCCAGTTCTTC. Full variable domain (missing parts from reference TRBV7-3 and TRBJ2-1): GAGVSQTPSNKVTEKGKYVELRCDPISGHTALYWYRQSLGQGPEFLIYFQGTGAADDSGLPNDRFFAVRPEGSVSTLKIQRTERGDSAVYLCASSLEPGPQFFGPGTRLTVL.

The rearrangement joins TRBV5-1 to TRBJ1-4, with 11 bases fitting TRBD1. This CDR3 has 15 amino acids. The V and J ends lost 1 base and 6 bases, in that order; junction bases with no gene match: 2. Germline V lookup: CDR1 SGHRS, CDR2 YFSETQ. DNA for the CDR3: TGCGCCAGCAGCTTGCAGGGACAGGGGGATGAAAAACTGTTTTTT. Translated, it gives CASSLQGQGDEKLFF.

Ten or more counts support this clonotype. The chain carries TRBV6-2 or TRBV6-3 and TRBJ1-5; weak D call: TRBD1 (5 bases). CDR1 is MNHEY and CDR2 is SVGEGT in the germline V gene. Trimming took off 0 bases at V and 6 bases at J, with 9 bases between the two ends. This CDR3 contains 14 residues. The CDR3 loop is CASSYSGGGQPQHF. CDR3 nucleotides: TGTGCCAGCAGTTACTCCGGTGGGGGTCAGCCCCAGCATTTT.